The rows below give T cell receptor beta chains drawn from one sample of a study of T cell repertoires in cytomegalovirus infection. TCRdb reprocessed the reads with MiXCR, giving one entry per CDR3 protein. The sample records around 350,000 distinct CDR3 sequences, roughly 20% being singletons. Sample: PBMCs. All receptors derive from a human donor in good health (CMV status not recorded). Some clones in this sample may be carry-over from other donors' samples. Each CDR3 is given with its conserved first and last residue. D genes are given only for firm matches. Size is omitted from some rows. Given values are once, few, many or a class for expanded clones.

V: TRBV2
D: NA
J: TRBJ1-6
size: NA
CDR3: CASSEEMRDSPLHF
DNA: TGTGCCAGCAGTGAAGAAATGAGGGATTCACCCCTCCACTTT

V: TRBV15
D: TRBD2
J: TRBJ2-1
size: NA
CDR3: CATSRRGIGTRGDEQFF
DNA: TGTGCCACCAGCAGGAGGGGGATCGGGACTAGAGGCGATGAGCAGTTCTTC

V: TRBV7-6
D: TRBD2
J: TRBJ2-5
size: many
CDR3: CASSLLPSGNQETQYF
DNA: TGTGCCAGCAGCCTATTGCCTAGCGGAAACCAAGAGACCCAGTACTTC

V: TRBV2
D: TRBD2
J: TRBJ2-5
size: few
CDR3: CASTGTSGRRETQYF
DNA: TGTGCCAGCACCGGGACTAGCGGGAGAAGAGAGACCCAGTACTTC

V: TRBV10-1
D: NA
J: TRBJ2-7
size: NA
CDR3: CASSAGTRDEQYF
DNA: TGCGCCAGCAGCGCCGGGACTCGAGACGAGCAGTACTTC

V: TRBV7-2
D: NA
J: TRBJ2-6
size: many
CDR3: CASSLSVRNDVLTF
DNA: TGTGCCAGCAGCTTGAGCGTCCGCAACGACGTCCTGACTTTC

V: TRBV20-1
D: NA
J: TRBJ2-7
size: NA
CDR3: CSATLEMWNYEQYF
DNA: TGCAGTGCTACCTTGGAGATGTGGAACTACGAGCAGTACTTC

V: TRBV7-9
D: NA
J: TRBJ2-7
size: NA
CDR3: CASGRAGEQYF
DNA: TGTGCCAGCGGAAGGGCGGGGGAGCAGTACTTC

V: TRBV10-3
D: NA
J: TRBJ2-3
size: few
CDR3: CAINRDSRATDTQYF
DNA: TGTGCCATCAACCGGGACTCTCGCGCTACAGATACGCAGTATTTT

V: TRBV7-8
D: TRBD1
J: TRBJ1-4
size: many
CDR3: CASSLGRAGTGEKLFF
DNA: TGTGCCAGCAGCTTAGGCAGGGCCGGGACAGGGGAAAAACTGTTTTTT

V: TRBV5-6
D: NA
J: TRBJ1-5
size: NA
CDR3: CASSLKSLGSNQPQHF
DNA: TGTGCCAGCAGCTTGAAATCCCTGGGGAGCAATCAGCCCCAGCATTTT

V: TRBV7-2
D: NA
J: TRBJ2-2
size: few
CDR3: CASSLGRTAAPGAGELFF
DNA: TGTGCCAGCAGCTTAGGTCGGACAGCCGCACCGGGGGCCGGGGAGCTGTTTTTT

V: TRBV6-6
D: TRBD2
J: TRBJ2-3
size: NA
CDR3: CASSYSIARTRRARDTQYF
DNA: TGTGCCAGCAGTTACTCGATAGCCCGGACTAGGAGAGCCAGAGATACGCAGTATTTT

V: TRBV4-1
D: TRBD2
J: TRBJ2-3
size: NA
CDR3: CASSLGLAGGERTDTQYF
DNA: TGCGCCAGCAGCCTGGGACTAGCGGGGGGAGAGCGCACAGATACGCAGTATTTT

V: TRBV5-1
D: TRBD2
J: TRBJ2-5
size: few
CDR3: CASSLGTSGRIQETQYF
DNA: TGCGCCAGCAGCCTCGGGACTAGCGGGAGAATTCAAGAGACCCAGTACTTC

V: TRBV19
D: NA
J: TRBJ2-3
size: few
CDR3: CASSPRPFYTQYF
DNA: TGTGCCAGTAGTCCACGCCCCTTTTATACGCAGTATTTT

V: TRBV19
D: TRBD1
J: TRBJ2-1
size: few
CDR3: CASSPQGAPYNEQFF
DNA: TGTGCCAGTAGTCCACAGGGGGCGCCATACAATGAGCAGTTCTTC

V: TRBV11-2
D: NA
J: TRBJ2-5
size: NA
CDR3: CASSSLVRVQENQETQYF
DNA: TGTGCCAGCAGCTCCCTAGTACGGGTGCAGGAAAATCAAGAGACCCAGTACTTC

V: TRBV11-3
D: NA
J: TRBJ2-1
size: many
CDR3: CASSSSGGAYNEQFF
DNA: TGTGCCAGCAGCTCGAGTGGGGGAGCATACAATGAGCAGTTCTTC

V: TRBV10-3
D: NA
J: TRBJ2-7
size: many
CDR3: CAISDTNYEQYF
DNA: TGTGCCATCAGTGATACGAACTACGAGCAGTACTTC